The clone carrying this T cell receptor (beta chain) was found many times. This CDR3 region has 16 residues. Germline V CDR1 and CDR2: LGHNA, YNFKEQ. The V gene end was trimmed by 1 base and the J gene end by 2 bases; junction bases not matched to a gene: 7. TCRdb re-called the RT-PCR reads through MiXCR, storing one row per CDR3 protein. This sample has hundreds of thousands of distinct CDR3 sequences, with 12% to 15% found just once. The chain couples TRBV4-2 to TRBJ1-2, with 7 bases lining up with TRBD1. The receptor was isolated from a female donor in good health, serving as a healthy control. Input material: memory CD4+ T cells from blood. CDR3 in DNA: TGTGCCAGCAGCCAAGTCCCCCGACAGGGAAACTATGGCTACACCTTC. It yields the protein CASSQVPRQGNYGYTF.